This T cell receptor beta chain was recovered during a study of siplizumab effects on memory and regulatory T cells. Method: immunoSEQ multiplex PCR; TCRdb's copy keeps in-frame clones and lacks some. Among about 110,000 clones listed, 80% to 95% were seen once. Details on this clone: Its antigen is still unknown.

The CDR3 runs to 14 residues. Germline CDR1 SGHRS, CDR2 YFSETQ. The ends were cut back, 0 bases at V and 1 base at J, with 7 bases in the middle. Study-level results: Under siplizumab, an average about 70% of mappable alloreactive CD4+ clones were Treg-derived, compared with approximately 25% in controls. Proliferating Tregs from siplizumab cultures lacked functional confirmation of suppression.

The genes are TRBV5-1 and TRBJ1-1; D remains unclear. The sample taken for sequencing was CD4+ T cells sorted from blood. The sequence derives from a human donor in good health. The CDR3 nucleotides are TGCGCCAGCAGCTTGGCTGTCGGGAACACTGAAGCTTTCTTT. It yields the protein CASSLAVGNTEAFF.